These 8 T cell receptor beta chains originate from one sample sequenced in a study of blood T cell repertoires in COVID-19. Libraries were prepared by immunoSEQ multiplex PCR; TCRdb keeps only in-frame clonotypes and omits some of them. Of about 47,000 clones in the sample, approximately 78% were seen once. Sequencing input: peripheral blood. These receptors were obtained from a human donor with acute or convalescent COVID-19. The donor label of this sample is uncertain.

This clone was observed a handful of times. The gene calls are TRBV14 and TRBJ2-7, with 12 positions matching TRBD1. This CDR3 comprises 17 residues. The V and J ends lost 5 bases and 5 bases, in that order; junction bases with no gene match: 13. The germline CDR1 and CDR2 sequences are SGHDN and FVKESK. The DNA of the CDR3 is TGTGCCAGCAGCAACCGGGACAGGGGGCGCATTCTCGACGAGCAGTACTTC. Its protein product is CASSNRDRGRILDEQYF.

This sequence joins TRBV5-4 and TRBJ2-3; 8 bases map to TRBD2. With 0 bases clipped from V and 2 bases from J, the junction kept 8 bases outside the gene matches. CDR1 is SGHNT and CDR2 is YYREEE in the germline V gene (reference sequence). The CDR3 spans 17 residues. CDR3 residues: CASSLGARGGSTDTQYF. CDR3 nucleotides: TGTGCCAGCAGCTTGGGAGCTCGCGGGGGGTCCACAGATACGCAGTATTTT.

CDR3 bases: TGTGCCAGCTCACCACGAAACGCCGGGACAGGGGGCACCGGGGAGCTGTTTTTT. This gives the protein CASSPRNAGTGGTGELFF. The chain joins TRBV18 to TRBJ2-2; 11 bases match TRBD1. The CDR3 has 18 amino acids. CDR1 is KGHSH and CDR2 is LQKENI in the germline V gene. Trimming at V came to 1 base and at J to 4 bases, leaving 8 bases not matched to a gene.

The DNA for the CDR3 is TGTGCCAGCATCGTCGGCGGGGGGAACACTGAAGCTTTCTTT. Residues: CASIVGGGNTEAFF. J is TRBJ1-1 and V is TRBV28; weak D call: TRBD1 (5 bases). CDR1 and CDR2 (germline): MDHEN, SYDVKM. CDR3 length: 14 amino acids. V lost 7 bases and J 1 base, leaving 13 bases between the germline ends.

The V call is TRBV11-3, the J call TRBJ2-6; no definite D call. CDR1 is SGHNT, CDR2 YENEEA, per germline. The CDR3 sequence is 14 residues long. Trimming took 1 base from V and 3 from J, leaving 4 bases between them. The CDR3 is CASSLANGANVLTF. CDR3 in DNA: TGTGCCAGCAGCTTAGCCAATGGGGCCAACGTCCTGACTTTC.

The chain joins TRBV2 to TRBJ2-2; TRBD2 aligns across 10 bases. Looked up from germline, CDR1 is SNHLY and CDR2 is FYNNEI. The CDR3 runs to 15 residues. J lost 7 bases, V lost 8 bases, and 10 bases had no gene match. The CDR3 coding sequence is TGTGCCAGCCGGCTAGCGGGGGTTTCGGGCGGGGAGCTGTTTTTT. Its protein is CASRLAGVSGGELFF.

The rearrangement joins TRBV18 to TRBJ1-3, with D unresolved. V was cut by 0 bases and J by 0 bases, with 6 bases left in between. The CDR3 runs to 15 residues. CDR1 and CDR2 from the germline V gene are KGHSH and LQKENI. The CDR3 spells CASSPPSNSGNTIYF. The CDR3 bases are TGTGCCAGCTCACCACCCTCTAACTCTGGAAACACCATATATTTT. Complete variable domain (other parts from reference TRBV18 and TRBJ1-3): NAGVMQNPRHLVRRRGQEARLRCSPMKGHSHVYWYRQLPEEGLKFMVYLQKENIIDESGMPKERFSAEFPKEGPSILRIQQVVRGDSAAYFCASSPPSNSGNTIYFGEGSWLTVV.

There are a few counts of this clone. The chain is built from TRBV29-1 and TRBJ1-1; no firm D call. The V end lost 8 bases, the J end lost 0 bases, and 10 bases lay between the germline ends. The germline CDR1 and CDR2 sequences are SQVTM and ANQGSEA. The CDR3 is 12 residues long. The CDR3 sequence: CSLTALNTEAFF. The CDR3 DNA sequence: TGCAGCCTAACCGCTTTGAACACTGAAGCTTTCTTT.